Detailed here is one T cell receptor beta chain. This record comes from a study of cytomegalovirus exposure and HLA in healthy donors. This CDR3 spans 13 amino acids. Germline loops: CDR1 LNHDA, CDR2 SQIVND (reference sequence). V was clipped by 7 bases and J by 7 bases; unmatched bases: 9. Vbeta (60) and Jbeta (13) primers were used in the PCR. Assay: immunoSEQ multiplex PCR; the TCRdb copy retains only in-frame clones and omits some. The sample has 50,000 to 65,000 clones; approximately 70% are singletons. The clonotype was recovered from a man aged 18-30 years in good health and CMV-seronegative. The sample was PBMCs. The chain is built from TRBV19 and TRBJ1-1, with TRBD1 identical over 7 bases. CDR3 sequence (DNA): TGTGCCAGTATGGACAGGCCTCGCCATGAAGCTTTCTTT. Its protein is CASMDRPRHEAFF.